This TCR beta chain was found in a study of sequential checkpoint blockade in melanoma. Study-level information: Randomization was 1:1 between first-line nivolumab→ipilimumab and ipilimumab→nivolumab.

Treatment in this sample: randomized to nivolumab then ipilimumab (arm A) or the reverse (arm B). Patients had received no earlier DNA-damaging chemotherapy. From thawed PBMCs, live CD3+CD8+ cells negative for CD19 and CD56 were sorted. TCRdb's copy holds only in-frame clones and misses some; the assay was immunoSEQ multiplex PCR. The repertoire includes about 37,000 clones, about 83% of them detected once, and less than 6% sits in the top ten. The source of this sequence is a human donor with melanoma. Sequences were derived from CD8+ T cells sorted from blood (inferred from file names), sampled from a patient given nivolumab and ipilimumab in sequence.

The CDR3 protein is CASSWSRDTYGYTF. Here the CDR3 DNA reads TGTGCCAGCAGCTGGAGCAGGGACACCTATGGCTACACCTTC. J is TRBJ1-2 and V is TRBV5-4; a weak D match, TRBD1 (6 bases). Germline V CDR1 and CDR2: SGHNT, YYREEE (reference sequence). This CDR3 has 14 residues. Between the trimmed V and J ends, which lost 3 bases and 4 bases, there was a span of 13 bases.